One and the same sample provided the 3 T cell receptor beta chains below, sequenced in a study of shared clonotypes between healthy human individuals. Assay: immunoSEQ multiplex PCR; the TCRdb copy retains only in-frame clones and omits some. In the table there are 2 million to 2.5 million clones, 85% to 95% of which are singletons. The specimen sequenced was naive CD4+ T cells from PBMCs. The subset was: CD45RA+ positively selected. These receptors originate from a man aged 18 to 29 in good health. Some clones in this sample may be carry-over from other donors' samples.

The genes are TRBV5-1 and TRBJ1-1; weak D call: TRBD1 (5 bases). Germline-derived CDR1 and CDR2 are SGHRS and YFSETQ. Trimming took 4 bases from V and 3 from J, leaving 13 bases between them. The length of the CDR3 is 14 residues. This chain's CDR3 is CASSPGGGDTEAFF. The CDR3, as DNA: TGCGCCAGCAGCCCCGGGGGAGGCGACACTGAAGCTTTCTTT.

This clone was observed once. This sequence joins TRBV10-3 and TRBJ2-5; D gene uncertain. The J call may be in error: the DNA end matches TRBJ2-7 better. Germline CDR1 is ENHRY and CDR2 is SYGVKD. The CDR3 extends over 14 amino acids. The CDR3 protein is CAISESEQTYEQYF. The CDR3 region has the DNA TGTGCCATCAGTGAGTCGGAACAGACCTACGAGCAGTACTTC.

The chain recombines TRBV11-2 with TRBJ2-2, with D unclear. V lost 2 bases and J lost 4, with 5 bases in between. Per the germline V gene, CDR1 is SGHAT and CDR2 is FQNNGV. The CDR3 has 13 residues. The CDR3 coding sequence is TGTGCCAGCAGCTTATGGGGCACCGGGGAGCTGTTTTTT. Its translation is CASSLWGTGELFF.